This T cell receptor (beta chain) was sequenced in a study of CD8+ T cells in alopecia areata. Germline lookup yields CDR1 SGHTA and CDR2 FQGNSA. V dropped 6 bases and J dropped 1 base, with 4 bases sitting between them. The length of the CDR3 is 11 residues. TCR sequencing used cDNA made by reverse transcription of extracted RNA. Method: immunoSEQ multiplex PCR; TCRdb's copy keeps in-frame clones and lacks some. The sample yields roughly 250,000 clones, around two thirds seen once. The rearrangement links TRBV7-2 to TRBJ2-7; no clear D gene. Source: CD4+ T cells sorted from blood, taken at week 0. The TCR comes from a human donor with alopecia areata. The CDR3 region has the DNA TGTGCCAGCAGACAATCCTACGAGCAGTACTTC. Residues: CASRQSYEQYF. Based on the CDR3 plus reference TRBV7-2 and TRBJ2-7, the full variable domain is GAGVSQSPSNKVTEKGKDVELRCDPISGHTALYWYRQSLGQGLEFLIYFQGNSAPDKSGLPSDRFSAERTGGSVSTLTIQRTQQEDSAVYLCASRQSYEQYFGPGTRLTVT.